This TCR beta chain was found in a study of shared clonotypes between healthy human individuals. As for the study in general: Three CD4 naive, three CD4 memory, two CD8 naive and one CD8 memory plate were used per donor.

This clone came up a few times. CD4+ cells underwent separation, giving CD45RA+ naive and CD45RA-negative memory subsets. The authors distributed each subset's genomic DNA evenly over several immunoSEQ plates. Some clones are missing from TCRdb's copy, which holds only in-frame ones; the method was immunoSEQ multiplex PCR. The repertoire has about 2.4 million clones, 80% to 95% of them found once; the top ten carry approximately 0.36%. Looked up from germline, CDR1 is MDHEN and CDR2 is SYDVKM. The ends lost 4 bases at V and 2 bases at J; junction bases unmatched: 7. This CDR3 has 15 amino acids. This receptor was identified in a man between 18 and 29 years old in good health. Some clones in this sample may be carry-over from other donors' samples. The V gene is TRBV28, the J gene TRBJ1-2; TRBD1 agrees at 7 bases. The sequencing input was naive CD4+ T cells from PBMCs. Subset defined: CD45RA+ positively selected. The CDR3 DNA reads TGTGCCAGCAGTTCGGGGACAGCAGTGAACTATGGCTACACCTTC. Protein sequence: CASSSGTAVNYGYTF.